One and the same sample provided the 20 T cell receptor beta chains below, sequenced in a study of OX40 agonist ivuxolimab in advanced cancers. Produced via immunoSEQ multiplex PCR; TCRdb's table is partial and in-frame only. In the table there are 65,000 to 95,000 clones, 83% of which are singletons. Sequences were derived from CD4+ or CD8+ T cells sorted from blood, sampled in a trial of the OX40 agonist ivuxolimab. The receptors shown here come from an adult with an advanced solid tumor such as melanoma, head and neck, liver or kidney cancer.

V usage is TRBV27 and J usage is TRBJ2-5; perhaps TRBD2 as D (6 bases). Germline CDR1 MNHEY, CDR2 SMNVEV (reference sequence). The V end was cut by 3 bases, the J end by 5 bases, with 13 bases between. The CDR3 runs 14 residues. The CDR3 is CASSFRGARETQYF. The CDR3 nucleotides are TGTGCCAGCAGTTTTCGCGGGGCGAGGGAGACCCAGTACTTC.

This rearrangement joins TRBV4-2 to TRBJ1-2; no clear D. CDR3 size: 15 residues. Germline V gives CDR1 LGHNA, CDR2 YNFKEQ. The V end lost 1 base, the J end lost 1 base, and 10 bases lay between the germline ends. CDR3 loop: CASSQGFSDNYGYTF. DNA for the CDR3: TGTGCCAGCAGCCAAGGTTTCTCAGATAACTATGGCTACACCTTC.

The V gene is TRBV30, the J gene TRBJ1-5; D uncertain. With 2 bases removed from V and 9 bases from J, the gap between germline ends came to 11 bases. CDR1 and CDR2 from the germline V gene are GTSNPN and SVGIG (reference sequence). The CDR3 is 12 residues long. The CDR3 protein is CAWSTLRMPQHF. CDR3 in DNA: TGTGCCTGGAGTACCCTCAGGATGCCCCAGCATTTT.

This clone was picked up one time. The chain joins TRBV5-4 to TRBJ1-3, with TRBD1 identical over 7 bases. There are 13 residues in the CDR3. V shed 4 bases and J 6 bases; nucleotides not matched to a gene: 4. CDR1 is SGHNT and CDR2 is YYREEE in the germline V gene (reference sequence). DNA of the CDR3: TGTGCCAGCAGCGGGGACAGACAAAACACCATATATTTT. It is translated as CASSGDRQNTIYF.

On this clone: The junction differs from germline at one of its ends, possibly a read error. The V gene is TRBV30, the J gene TRBJ1-2, with 12 bases identical to TRBD1. Germline assignment: CDR1 GTSNPN and CDR2 SVGIG (reference sequence). The CDR3 runs 13 residues. The CDR3 region is CAWSVRDRGLRVF. DNA for the CDR3: TGTGCCTGGAGTGTCCGGGACAGGGGGCTAAGGGTCTTC. The full variable domain, with the rest looked up from reference TRBV30 and TRBJ1-2, is SQTIHQWPATLVQPVGSPLSLECTVEGTSNPNLYWYRQAAGRGLQLLFYSVGIGQISSEVPQNLSASRPQDRQFILSSKKLLLSDSGFYLCAWSVRDRGLRVFGSGTRLTVV.

Here the CDR3 reads CASSILGEGDAREQFF. DNA of the CDR3: TGTGCCAGTAGTATCCTCGGGGAGGGAGACGCGAGGGAGCAGTTCTTC. The J gene is TRBJ2-1, the V gene TRBV19; TRBD2 matches at 7 bases. Germline V gene data show CDR1 as LNHDA and CDR2 as SQIVND (reference sequence). V lost 3 bases to trimming and J lost 10 bases; unmatched junction nucleotides: 15. The CDR3 length is 16 residues.

Only a few counts were recorded for this clone. The V call is TRBV28, the J call TRBJ1-4; D remains unclear. The CDR3 runs to 12 residues. The V end lost 8 bases, the J end lost 0 bases, and 4 bases lay between the germline ends. In germline, CDR1 is MDHEN, CDR2 SYDVKM. This chain's CDR3 is CASRATNEKLFF. For the CDR3, the DNA is TGTGCCAGCCGGGCAACTAATGAAAAACTGTTTTTT.

The CDR3: CASGLAPGTGDFYGYTF. CDR3 DNA: TGTGCTAGTGGTTTGGCCCCAGGGACAGGGGATTTTTATGGCTACACCTTC. The rearrangement joins TRBV12-5 to TRBJ1-2, with 10 bases matching TRBD1. This CDR3 comprises 17 residues. V lost 1 base, J lost 5 bases, and 10 bases stayed unmatched. CDR1 is LGHNT and CDR2 is FRNRAP in the germline V gene.

The V and J genes are TRBV19 and TRBJ2-3; the D gene could be TRBD1 or TRBD2 (6 bases each). The V gene's germline CDR1 is LNHDA and CDR2 SQIVND (reference sequence). Trimming stripped 10 bases from V and 3 bases from J, with 14 bases between. The CDR3 loop spans 13 amino acids. The CDR3 DNA reads TGTGCCACCGGGCTAGGGGGGACAGATACGCAGTATTTT. Protein product: CATGLGGTDTQYF. The variable domain in full, completed from reference TRBV19 and TRBJ2-3, reads DGGITQSPKYLFRKEGQNVTLSCEQNLNHDAMYWYRQDPGQGLRLIYYSQIVNDFQKGDIAEGYSVSREKKESFPLTVTSAQKNPTAFYLCATGLGGTDTQYFGPGTRLTVL.

This clone has more than one count but fewer than ten. The DNA for the CDR3 is TGCGCCAGCAGCCGGGACAGGGGGAGCTATGGCTACACCTTC. Protein product: CASSRDRGSYGYTF. This chain links TRBV4-3 with TRBJ1-2, with 11 bases matching TRBD1. Per the germline V gene, CDR1 is LGHNA and CDR2 is YSLEER. V dropped 4 bases and J dropped 4; count of bases not matched to a gene: 2. CDR3 length: 14 amino acids.

This rearrangement joins TRBV7-2 to TRBJ1-1; 8 positions match TRBD1. The CDR3 totals 16 residues. The J segment lost 5 bases and the V segment lost 2 bases, leaving 10 bases of the junction unmatched. Looked up from germline, CDR1 is SGHTA and CDR2 is FQGNSA. As DNA, the CDR3 is TGTGCCAGCAGCTTATCACGGGCAGGGGGCTTTACTGAAGCTTTCTTT. This translates into CASSLSRAGGFTEAFF.

This rearrangement joins TRBV2 to TRBJ2-5; TRBD1 might be the D (5 bases). There are 14 residues in the CDR3. Trimming cost V 10 bases and J 2 bases, with 17 bases left between them. Germline CDR1 reads SNHLY; CDR2 reads FYNNEI. CDR3 loop: CAIHGAGEQETQYF. For the CDR3, the DNA is TGTGCCATCCATGGGGCAGGCGAACAAGAGACCCAGTACTTC.

The gene calls are TRBV7-8 and TRBJ2-1; 8 positions agree with TRBD2. J lost 2 bases, V lost 5 bases, and 2 bases had no gene match. Germline loops: CDR1 SGHVS, CDR2 FQNEAQ. This CDR3 comprises 14 residues. CDR3: CASSPAGAYNEQFF. CDR3 bases: TGTGCCAGCAGCCCAGCGGGAGCCTACAATGAGCAGTTCTTC.

The table lists this clone with a few counts. The V and J genes are TRBV18 and TRBJ2-2, with 8 bases fitting TRBD1. The CDR3 runs 21 residues. V lost 1 base and J lost 2; bases outside the gene matches: 18. Germline V gene lookup returns CDR1 KGHSH and CDR2 LQKENI. The CDR3 spells CASSPRGQWTGRRINTGELFF. The CDR3 nucleotides read TGTGCCAGCTCACCACGAGGGCAATGGACAGGGAGGAGGATTAACACCGGGGAGCTGTTTTTT.

The V and J genes are TRBV19 and TRBJ1-1, with D maybe TRBD1 (6 bases). The V end lost 3 bases, the J end lost 1 base, and 12 bases lay between the germline ends. The CDR3 is 15 residues long. Germline CDR1 reads LNHDA; CDR2 reads SQIVND (reference sequence). The DNA of the CDR3 is TGTGCCAGTAGTATTTTGGGGGCGGGGAACACTGAAGCTTTCTTT. Its translation: CASSILGAGNTEAFF.

This clone was counted a few times. The chain joins TRBV7-8 to TRBJ2-5; TRBD1 might be the D (6 bases). The CDR3 has 14 residues. V lost 3 bases, J lost 3 bases, and 11 bases lay in between. Looked up from germline, CDR1 is SGHVS and CDR2 is FQNEAQ. The CDR3 nucleotides are TGTGCCAGCAGCTTGGGACACCGGGAAGAGACCCAGTACTTC. Translation gives CASSLGHREETQYF.

The chain carries TRBV28 and TRBJ2-1; D is unresolved. Between the trimmed V and J ends, which lost 5 bases and 0 bases, there was a span of 17 bases. This CDR3 region has 17 residues. Germline V CDR1 and CDR2: MDHEN, SYDVKM. CDR3 nucleotide sequence: TGTGCCAGCAGTACCCCCTGGGTTACGAGCTCCTACAATGAGCAGTTCTTC. This gives the protein CASSTPWVTSSYNEQFF.

The J gene is TRBJ1-5, the V gene TRBV5-6, with D possibly TRBD1 on 5 matching bases. Per the germline V gene, CDR1 is SGHDT and CDR2 is YYEEEE. The CDR3 contains 17 residues. Trimming shortened V by 0 bases and J by 3 bases, and 16 bases separated the two germline ends. The CDR3 DNA follows: TGTGCCAGCAGCTTGGGGCCCCCGGCCAGGGCCAATCAGCCCCAGCATTTT. Protein: CASSLGPPARANQPQHF.

J is TRBJ2-1 and V is TRBV14, with 7 bases fitting TRBD2. V dropped 8 bases and J dropped 3; count of bases not matched to a gene: 10. The CDR3 runs 15 residues. Per the germline V gene, CDR1 is SGHDN and CDR2 is FVKESK. The CDR3 region is CASSRLAINYNEQFF. The CDR3 DNA reads TGTGCCAGCTCACGACTAGCCATTAACTACAATGAGCAGTTCTTC.

The chain couples TRBV28 to TRBJ1-3; D call uncertain. There are 14 residues in the CDR3. Germline CDR1 and CDR2: MDHEN and SYDVKM. V was pared by 10 bases and J by 2 bases, with 15 bases between. CDR3 amino acids: CATCSVSAGNTIYF. Written as DNA, the CDR3 is TGTGCCACATGCTCGGTATCGGCTGGAAACACCATATATTTT.